This T cell receptor (beta chain) originates from a study of T cells in Graves' hyperthyroidism and ophthalmopathy. Whole-study context: Peripheral blood specimens were obtained at initial diagnosis, prior to any treatment.

Template material for amplifying TCR beta CDR3 regions consisted of RNA transcripts. Researchers ran a first-round RT-PCR on the TCR CDR3 using the HTBI primer set. One entry per CDR3 protein, called by TCRdb with MiXCR from the multiplex PCR reads. The table includes approximately 400,000 distinct CDR3 sequences, less than 20% detected once. This clonotype was picked up many times. Trimming took 8 bases from V and 0 from J; bases not matched to a gene: 8. Germline CDR1 reads SNHLY; CDR2 reads FYNNEI. The CDR3 covers 15 residues. The PBMCs had their origin in about 9.7 ml of fresh peripheral blood. This TCR was sampled from a woman aged 18-29 years with Graves' hyperthyroidism. Sample: blood. This chain links TRBV2 with TRBJ2-3, with 7 nucleotides matching TRBD1. The CDR3 bases are TGTGCCAGCCGACGGGACAGAGCTAGCACAGATACGCAGTATTTT. Amino acids: CASRRDRASTDTQYF. Full variable domain (rest looked up from reference TRBV2 and TRBJ2-3): EPEVTQTPSHQVTQMGQEVILRCVPISNHLYFYWYRQILGQKVEFLVSFYNNEISEKSEIFDDQFSVERPDGSNFTLKIRSTKLEDSAMYFCASRRDRASTDTQYFGPGTRLTVL.